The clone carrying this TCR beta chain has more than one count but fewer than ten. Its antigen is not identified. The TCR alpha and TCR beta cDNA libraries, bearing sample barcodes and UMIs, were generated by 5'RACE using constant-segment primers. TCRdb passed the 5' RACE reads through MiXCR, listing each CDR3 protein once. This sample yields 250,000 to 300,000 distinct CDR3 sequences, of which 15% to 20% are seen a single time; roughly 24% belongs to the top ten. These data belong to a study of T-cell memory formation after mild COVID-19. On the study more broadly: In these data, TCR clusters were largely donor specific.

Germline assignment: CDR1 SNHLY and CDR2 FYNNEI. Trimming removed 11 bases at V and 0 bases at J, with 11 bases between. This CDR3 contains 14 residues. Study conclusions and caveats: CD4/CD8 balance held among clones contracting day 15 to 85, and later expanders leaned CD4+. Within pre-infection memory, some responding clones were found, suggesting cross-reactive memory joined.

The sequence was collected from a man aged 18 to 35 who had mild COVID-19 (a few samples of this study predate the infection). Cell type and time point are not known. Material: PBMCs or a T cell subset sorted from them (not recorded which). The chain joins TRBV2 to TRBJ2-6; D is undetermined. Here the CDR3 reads CASAATSGANVLTF. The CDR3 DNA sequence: TGTGCCTCAGCCGCGACCTCTGGGGCCAACGTCCTGACTTTC.